Listed here are 16 T cell receptor beta chains from one sample, sequenced in a study of identical twins. TCRdb reprocessed the 5' RACE reads with MiXCR, giving one entry per CDR3 protein. The sample holds about 790,000 distinct CDR3 sequences, about 18% seen once. A further study also used this sample, focusing on T cells expressing NK-cell markers.

The sequenced sample consisted of PBMCs. Receptors originate from a woman between 18 and 29 years old in good health.

Ten or more counts support this clonotype. V and J are TRBV6-4 and TRBJ2-1, with D perhaps TRBD2 (6 bases). This CDR3 comprises 15 residues. Germline assignment: CDR1 MRHNA and CDR2 SNTAGT. V was cut by 5 bases and J by 8 bases, with 19 bases left in between. CDR3 sequence: CASSNTSTHTHEQFF. CDR3 sequence (DNA): TGTGCCAGCAGTAATACTAGCACACACACCCATGAGCAGTTCTTC.

This clonotype has more than one count but fewer than ten. The chain has TRBV6-2 or TRBV6-3 and TRBJ1-1; 10 nucleotides align to TRBD1. The junction had 9 bases not matched to a gene; V was cut back by 7 bases and J by 13 bases. The CDR3 has 12 amino acids. Germline V gene lookup returns CDR1 MNHEY and CDR2 SVGEGT. In DNA, the CDR3 is TGTGCCAGCACCCGACAGGGGGCAAATCGTTTCTTT. It specifies CASTRQGANRFF.

This clonotype was found a few times. The chain is built from TRBV20-1 and TRBJ2-7, with D perhaps TRBD1 or TRBD2 (5 bases each). The CDR3 runs to 14 residues. Trimming took off 2 bases at V and 1 base at J, with 12 bases between the two ends. The germline V gene encodes CDR1 DFQATT and CDR2 SNEGSKA (reference sequence). CDR3 bases: TGCAGTGCTAGAAGTCAGGGACCTTCCTACGAGCAGTACTTC. Amino acid sequence: CSARSQGPSYEQYF.

This clonotype was seen only a few times. The rearrangement links TRBV18 to TRBJ1-1; a weak D match, TRBD1 (5 bases). The CDR3 is made up of 16 amino acids. Germline CDR1 and CDR2: KGHSH and LQKENI. Trimming shortened V by 3 bases and J by 1 base, and 15 bases separated the two germline ends. The CDR3 DNA reads TGTGCCAGCTCACCCCGACAGCTCTTCTCGAACACTGAAGCTTTCTTT. Its translation: CASSPRQLFSNTEAFF.

The chain uses TRBV5-1 and TRBJ2-1, with D possibly called TRBD1 or TRBD2 (6 bases each). The CDR3 length is 16 residues. Trimming stripped 2 bases from V and 2 bases from J, with 14 bases between. Germline V gene sequence: CDR1 SGHRS, CDR2 YFSETQ. CDR3 DNA: TGCGCCAGCAGCTTTGGACACCGGGGGCCCTACAATGAGCAGTTCTTC. It yields the protein CASSFGHRGPYNEQFF.

This rearrangement joins TRBV20-1 to TRBJ1-2; no definite D call. The CDR3 has 10 amino acids. The V end lost 7 bases, the J end lost 2 bases, and 5 bases lay between the germline ends. Germline V gene sequence: CDR1 DFQATT, CDR2 SNEGSKA (reference sequence). The DNA for the CDR3 is TGCAGTGTGTCGAACTATGGCTACACCTTC. It translates to CSVSNYGYTF.

The chain carries TRBV6-1 and TRBJ2-1; D perhaps matches TRBD1 (5 bases). CDR1 is MNHNS and CDR2 is SASEGT in the germline V gene. The CDR3 is made up of 13 amino acids. V dropped 6 bases and J dropped 4 bases, with 10 bases sitting between them. The CDR3 DNA reads as TGTGCCAGCAGAACAGGTTTATACAATGAGCAGTTCTTC. Protein: CASRTGLYNEQFF.

The chain recombines TRBV20-1 with TRBJ2-1; a weak D match, TRBD2 (6 bases). The CDR3 is 15 residues long. Per germline, CDR1 DFQATT and CDR2 SNEGSKA (reference sequence). The V gene lost 6 bases and the J gene lost 4 bases, with 19 bases spanning the gap. CDR3 in amino acids: CSALRGAGTYNEQFF. CDR3 in DNA: TGCAGTGCCCTGAGAGGGGCGGGGACTTACAATGAGCAGTTCTTC.

This chain connects TRBV7-9 to TRBJ1-2; 8 bases match TRBD1. The CDR3 runs to 15 residues. CDR1 and CDR2 (germline): SEHNR, FQNEAQ (reference sequence). Trimming cost V 5 bases and J 10 bases; bases outside gene matches: 15. The CDR3 DNA reads TGTGCCAGCAGCGACCCCAGGGGGCAGGTTGCTCTCTACACCTTC. It encodes CASSDPRGQVALYTF.

The gene calls are TRBV6-1 and TRBJ1-2; TRBD1 matches 10 bases. Germline CDR1 MNHNS, CDR2 SASEGT. J gave up 6 bases and V 7 bases, and 11 bases lay outside the gene matches. The CDR3 extends over 15 amino acids. The DNA for the CDR3 is TGTGCCAGCACCCACCGGGACAGGGGCCAGGATGGCTACACCTTC. Amino acids: CASTHRDRGQDGYTF.

This clonotype was seen only a few times. The chain is built from TRBV7-2 and TRBJ2-7, with D uncertain. The V end was cut by 1 base, the J end by 3 bases, with 10 bases between. CDR3 size: 14 residues. The germline CDR1 and CDR2 sequences are SGHTA and FQGNSA. CDR3 protein: CASSLVYTVYEQYF. CDR3 DNA sequence: TGTGCCAGCAGCTTAGTTTACACAGTCTACGAGCAGTACTTC.

About this clonotype: Germline is not matched at one junction end, which may reflect a read error. The rearrangement joins TRBV10-3 to TRBJ2-1; D could derive from TRBD1 or TRBD2 (5 bases each). CDR3 length: 16 residues. The germline CDR1 and CDR2 sequences are ENHRY and SYGVKD. The CDR3: CAISEPGTAGYNDQFF. The CDR3 DNA sequence: TGTGCCATCAGTGAGCCAGGGACCGCAGGGTACAATGACCAGTTCTTC.

In its sample, this clonotype was seen a few times. The V call is TRBV6-2 or TRBV6-3, the J call TRBJ2-3; possible D gene TRBD1, 6 bases. The CDR3 is made up of 18 amino acids. The germline V gene has CDR1 MNHEY and CDR2 SVGEGT. With 5 bases removed from V and 0 bases from J, the gap between germline ends came to 21 bases. This chain's CDR3 is CASSAPGTSRTSTDTQYF. In nucleotides, the CDR3 is TGTGCCAGCAGTGCCCCCGGGACATCACGGACTAGCACAGATACGCAGTATTTT.

The V call is TRBV11-1, the J call TRBJ2-7; 7 bases line up with TRBD1. The CDR3 is 19 residues long. Germline assignment: CDR1 SGHAT and CDR2 FQDESV (reference sequence). V dropped 2 bases and J dropped 2; count of bases not matched to a gene: 18. The CDR3 region has the DNA TGTGCCAGCAGCTTAAATCCCGTTAGGCGAAGGGGGCGACCCTACGAGCAGTACTTC. Translation: CASSLNPVRRRGRPYEQYF.

This clonotype has only a few counts. The chain joins TRBV12-3 or TRBV12-4 to TRBJ2-7; no firm D call. The CDR3 has 15 residues. Trimming shortened V by 5 bases and J by 7 bases, and 21 bases separated the two germline ends. CDR3 in DNA: TGTGCCAGCAGTCCCGACCGGTCTTGGGTGAGAGAGCAGTACTTC. Encoded protein: CASSPDRSWVREQYF.

The chain combines TRBV20-1 with TRBJ2-7; 10 bases fit TRBD2. This CDR3 is built from 13 residues. Germline CDR1 reads DFQATT; CDR2 reads SNEGSKA (reference sequence). After removal of 5 bases from V and 6 bases from J, the junction contained 7 bases not matched to a gene. The CDR3, as DNA: TGCAGTGCTGGGCTAGCGGGAGTAGCCGAGCAGTACTTC. This gives the protein CSAGLAGVAEQYF.